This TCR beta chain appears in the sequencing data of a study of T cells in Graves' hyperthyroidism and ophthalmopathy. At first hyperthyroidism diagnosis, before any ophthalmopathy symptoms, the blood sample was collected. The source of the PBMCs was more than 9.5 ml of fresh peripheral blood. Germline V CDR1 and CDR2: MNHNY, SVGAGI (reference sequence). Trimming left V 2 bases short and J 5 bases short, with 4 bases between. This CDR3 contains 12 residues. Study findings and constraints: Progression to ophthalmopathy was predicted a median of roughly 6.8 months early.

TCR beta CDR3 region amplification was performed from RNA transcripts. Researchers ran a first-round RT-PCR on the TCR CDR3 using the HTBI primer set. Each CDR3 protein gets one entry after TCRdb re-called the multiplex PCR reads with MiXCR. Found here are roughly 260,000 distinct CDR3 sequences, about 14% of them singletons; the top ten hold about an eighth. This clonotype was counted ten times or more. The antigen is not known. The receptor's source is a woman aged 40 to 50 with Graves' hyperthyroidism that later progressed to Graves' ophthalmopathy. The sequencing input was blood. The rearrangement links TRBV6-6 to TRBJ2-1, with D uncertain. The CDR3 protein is CASSYVDNEQFF. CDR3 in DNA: TGTGCCAGCAGTTACGTGGACAATGAGCAGTTCTTC.